One sample yielded the 23 T cell receptor beta chains listed below, sequenced in a study of blood T cell repertoires in COVID-19. Some clones are missing from TCRdb's copy, which holds only in-frame ones; the method was immunoSEQ multiplex PCR. The repertoire includes about 89,000 clones, 70% to 85% of them detected once, and over 9.5% sits in the top ten. The sequencing sample was made of peripheral blood. These receptors were taken from a man between 70 and 80 years old with acute or convalescent COVID-19.

The chain links TRBV2 to TRBJ2-1; 12 bases fit TRBD2. The CDR3 contains 15 residues. The J segment lost 8 bases and the V segment lost 4 bases, leaving 6 bases of the junction unmatched. CDR1 and CDR2 from the germline V gene are SNHLY and FYNNEI. The CDR3 DNA reads TGTGCCAGCAGTGGACTAGCGGGAGACTGGGATGAGCAGTTCTTC. It translates to CASSGLAGDWDEQFF.

This clone turned up a few times. This chain links TRBV28 with TRBJ1-6; D is ambiguous. Germline assignment: CDR1 MDHEN and CDR2 SYDVKM. This CDR3 region has 15 residues. Trimming pared 10 bases from V and 2 bases from J, leaving 15 bases between. The CDR3 region has the DNA TGTGCCACCGAGCGGACCCTCACCTATAATTCACCCCTCCACTTT. Protein: CATERTLTYNSPLHF.

The chain employs TRBV28 and TRBJ1-5; TRBD1 matches at 7 bases. This CDR3 region has 16 residues. From germline, CDR1 is MDHEN and CDR2 SYDVKM. V lost 1 base and J lost 8; bases outside the gene matches: 11. The CDR3 nucleotides read TGTGCCAGCAGTTTATTCGGTACAGGGGTTAAGGAGCCCCAGCATTTT. Translation: CASSLFGTGVKEPQHF.

The V call is TRBV28, the J call TRBJ1-2; D perhaps matches TRBD1 (6 bases). The CDR3 sequence is 13 residues long. Trimming took 6 bases from V and 8 from J, leaving 16 bases between them. From germline, CDR1 is MDHEN and CDR2 SYDVKM. CDR3 DNA: TGTGCCAGCAGCCCCTCAGGGGAGACGGGCTACACCTTC. It yields the protein CASSPSGETGYTF.

This clone was seen a single time. V gene TRBV2 combines with J gene TRBJ2-1; D is possibly TRBD2 (5 bases). The germline V gene has CDR1 SNHLY and CDR2 FYNNEI. V was trimmed by 6 bases and J by 5 bases, leaving 14 bases between them. The CDR3 loop spans 14 amino acids. The CDR3 sequence: CASRPVEGNNEQFF. Here the CDR3 DNA reads TGTGCCAGCAGACCGGTCGAGGGAAACAATGAGCAGTTCTTC.

A remark on this clone: One end of the junction is discordant with germline, which a read error may explain. The chain couples TRBV7-3 to TRBJ2-3; 7 bases agree with TRBD2. CDR3 size: 11 residues. Germline lookup yields CDR1 SGHTA and CDR2 FQGTGA. CDR3 protein: CASSLGRELIF. Written as DNA, the CDR3 is TGTGCCAGCAGCTTAGGGCGGGAGCTCATTTTT. Full variable domain (missing parts from reference TRBV7-3 and TRBJ2-3): GAGVSQTPSNKVTEKGKYVELRCDPISGHTALYWYRQSLGQGPEFLIYFQGTGAADDSGLPNDRFFAVRPEGSVSTLKIQRTERGDSAVYLCASSLGRELIFGPGTRLTVL.

The V gene is TRBV24-1, the J gene TRBJ2-3; the match to TRBD2 covers 12 bases. The CDR3 has 17 amino acids. Germline values: CDR1 KGHDR, CDR2 SFDVKD. The J segment lost 0 bases and the V segment lost 4 bases, leaving 4 bases of the junction unmatched. CDR3 sequence: CATSDTGTSGSTDTQYF. CDR3 bases: TGTGCCACCAGTGACACCGGGACTAGCGGGAGCACAGATACGCAGTATTTT.

This chain uses TRBV3-1 (or the pseudogene TRBV3-2) with TRBJ2-1, with TRBD2 identical over 10 bases. CDR3 length: 15 residues. Germline CDR1 reads LGHDT; CDR2 reads YNNKEL (reference sequence). Germline trimming cut 3 bases from V and 6 bases from J; bases unmatched to any gene: 5. CDR3 bases: TGTGCCAGCAGCCAGCTAGCGGGGGTAGGCAATGAGCAGTTCTTC. Translated: CASSQLAGVGNEQFF.

This chain connects TRBV18 to TRBJ2-1; possible D gene TRBD2, 5 bases. Germline CDR1 and CDR2: KGHSH and LQKENI. The CDR3 is made up of 15 amino acids. The V gene lost 6 bases and the J gene lost 7 bases, with 19 bases spanning the gap. The CDR3 sequence is CASSPPSTPWNEQFF. Here the CDR3 DNA reads TGTGCCAGCTCTCCTCCTAGCACCCCTTGGAATGAGCAGTTCTTC.

The chain is built from TRBV19 and TRBJ1-2; D may be TRBD1 (5 bases). The V and J ends lost 3 bases and 5 bases respectively, with 10 bases between them. CDR1 and CDR2 (germline): LNHDA, SQIVND (reference sequence). The CDR3 covers 13 residues. The CDR3 loop is CASSMDNRYGYTF. CDR3 sequence (DNA): TGTGCCAGTAGTATGGACAATAGGTATGGCTACACCTTC.

CDR3 bases: TGTGCCAGCAGCCAAGACGGGACTAGCGGGACCTACAATGAGCAGTTCTTC. Protein: CASSQDGTSGTYNEQFF. The rearrangement links TRBV4-2 to TRBJ2-1; TRBD2 agrees at 13 bases. Germline-derived CDR1 and CDR2 are LGHNA and YNFKEQ. Germline trimming cut 0 bases from V and 2 bases from J; bases unmatched to any gene: 1. This CDR3 spans 17 amino acids.

This chain joins TRBV7-2 and TRBJ1-2; TRBD1 is a possible D gene (6 bases). Between the trimmed V and J ends, which lost 6 bases and 8 bases, there was a span of 10 bases. Germline V gene data show CDR1 as SGHTA and CDR2 as FQGNSA. The CDR3 runs 11 residues. In DNA form, the CDR3 reads TGTGCCAGCAGTGGGGGCGTCGGCTACACCTTC. This encodes CASSGGVGYTF.

This chain links TRBV30 with TRBJ1-6; 9 bases map to TRBD1. Germline CDR1 is GTSNPN and CDR2 is SVGIG (reference sequence). The CDR3 has 15 residues. Germline trimming cut 1 base from V and 6 bases from J; bases unmatched to any gene: 4. The CDR3 nucleotides read TGTGCCTGGAGTGCCAACAGGGGGCCTAATTCACCCCTCCACTTT. The encoded protein is CAWSANRGPNSPLHF.

V gene TRBV30 combines with J gene TRBJ2-5; TRBD1 matches 10 bases. This CDR3 is 14 amino acids long. V was pared by 0 bases and J by 7 bases, with 5 bases of the junction left unmatched. CDR1 and CDR2 from the germline V gene are GTSNPN and SVGIG (reference sequence). CDR3: CAWSVWTGGRTQYF. DNA of the CDR3: TGTGCCTGGAGTGTGTGGACAGGGGGTCGGACCCAGTACTTC.

This clone was seen a single time. The chain is built from TRBV4-2 and TRBJ2-5, with 7 bases identical to TRBD2. CDR3 length equals 16 residues. The V gene's germline CDR1 is LGHNA and CDR2 YNFKEQ. V lost 4 bases and J lost 5; bases outside the gene matches: 13. Here the CDR3 DNA reads TGTGCCAGCAGCCCGCGACTAGTCGGCGGGGGTGAGACCCAGTACTTC. Translating gives CASSPRLVGGGETQYF.

This clone appeared a single time. This chain connects TRBV24-1 to TRBJ2-7; D possibly corresponds to TRBD2 (6 bases). V lost 4 bases and J lost 0, with 6 bases in between. The CDR3 is 13 amino acids. Per germline, CDR1 KGHDR and CDR2 SFDVKD. The CDR3 region is CATSDGSSYEQYF. DNA of the CDR3: TGTGCCACCAGTGACGGGAGCTCCTACGAGCAGTACTTC.

The chain employs TRBV10-2 and TRBJ2-7; D might be TRBD1 (5 bases). The V and J ends lost 10 bases and 2 bases respectively, with 12 bases between them. Germline assignment: CDR1 WSHSY and CDR2 SAAADI. The length of the CDR3 is 12 residues. For the CDR3, the DNA is TGCGCCACTTCGACAGCTACCTACGAGCAGTACTTC. It specifies CATSTATYEQYF.

The chain carries TRBV5-8 and TRBJ1-1; unclear D gene. Trimming stripped 6 bases from V and 0 bases from J, with 18 bases between. Germline CDR1 and CDR2: SGHTS and YDEGEE. This CDR3 region has 16 residues. DNA for the CDR3: TGTGCCAGCACCCCAGGTCAGGTGTGGATGAACACTGAAGCTTTCTTT. It codes for CASTPGQVWMNTEAFF. Together with reference TRBV5-8 and TRBJ1-1, the CDR3 gives the full variable domain: EAGVTQSPTHLIKTRGQQATLRCSPISGHTSVYWYQQALGLGLQFLLWYDEGEERNRGNFPPRFSGRQFPNYSSELNVNALELEDSALYLCASTPGQVWMNTEAFFGQGTRLTVV.

V usage is TRBV11-1 and J usage is TRBJ2-1, with 7 bases matching TRBD1. V lost 1 base to trimming and J lost 8 bases; unmatched junction nucleotides: 5. This CDR3 contains 14 residues. CDR1 is SGHAT and CDR2 is FQDESV in the germline V gene (reference sequence). CDR3 residues: CASSLVRGLDEQFF. In DNA form, the CDR3 reads TGTGCCAGCAGCTTAGTAAGGGGGCTGGATGAGCAGTTCTTC.

The J gene is TRBJ2-3, the V gene TRBV11-3; D ambiguous. The CDR3 is 15 residues long. CDR1 and CDR2 (germline): SGHNT, YENEEA. Trimming took off 1 base at V and 2 bases at J, with 10 bases between the two ends. The CDR3 DNA follows: TGTGCCAGCAGCTTAGGAAACAGACCCACAGATACGCAGTATTTT. It translates to CASSLGNRPTDTQYF.

V gene TRBV28 combines with J gene TRBJ2-5; 7 bases are a match to TRBD2. With V trimmed by 11 bases and J by 3 bases, 6 bases remained unmatched. Per germline, CDR1 MDHEN and CDR2 SYDVKM. The CDR3 covers 12 residues. The CDR3 sequence: CAPHRGEETQYF. CDR3 sequence (DNA): TGTGCCCCCCATCGGGGGGAAGAGACCCAGTACTTC.

The chain recombines TRBV11-3 with TRBJ2-1; 9 bases match TRBD1. The ends lost 5 bases at V and 4 bases at J; junction bases unmatched: 6. This CDR3 spans 15 amino acids. Germline-derived CDR1 and CDR2 are SGHNT and YENEEA. The CDR3 is CASSPRDRAYNEQFF. In DNA, the CDR3 is TGTGCCAGCAGCCCTCGGGACAGGGCGTACAATGAGCAGTTCTTC.

The rearrangement uses TRBV28 and TRBJ2-1; 10 nucleotides line up with TRBD1. This CDR3 contains 16 residues. V lost 5 bases and J lost 2; bases outside the gene matches: 6. From germline, CDR1 is MDHEN and CDR2 SYDVKM. DNA of the CDR3: TGTGCCAGCAGTCTAGACAGGGGGCGCCCCTACAATGAGCAGTTCTTC. This codes for CASSLDRGRPYNEQFF.